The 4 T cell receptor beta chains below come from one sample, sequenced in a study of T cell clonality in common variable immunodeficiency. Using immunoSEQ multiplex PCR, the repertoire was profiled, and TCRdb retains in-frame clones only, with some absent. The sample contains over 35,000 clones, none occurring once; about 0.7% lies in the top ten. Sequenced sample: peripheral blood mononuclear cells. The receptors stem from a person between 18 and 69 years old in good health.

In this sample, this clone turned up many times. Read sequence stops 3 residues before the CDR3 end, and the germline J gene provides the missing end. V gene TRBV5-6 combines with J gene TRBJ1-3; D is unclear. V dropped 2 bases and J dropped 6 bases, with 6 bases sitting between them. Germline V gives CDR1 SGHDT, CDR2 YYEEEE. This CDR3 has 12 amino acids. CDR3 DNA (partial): TGTGCCAGCAGCTTAGGCAAAAACACC. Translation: CASSLGKNT. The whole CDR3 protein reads CASSLGKNTIYF. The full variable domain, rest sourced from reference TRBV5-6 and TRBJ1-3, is DAGVTQSPTHLIKTRGQQVTLRCSPKSGHDTVSWYQQALGQGPQFIFQYYEEEERQRGNFPDRFSGHQFPNYSSELNVNALLLGDSALYLCASSLGKNTIYFGEGSWLTVV.

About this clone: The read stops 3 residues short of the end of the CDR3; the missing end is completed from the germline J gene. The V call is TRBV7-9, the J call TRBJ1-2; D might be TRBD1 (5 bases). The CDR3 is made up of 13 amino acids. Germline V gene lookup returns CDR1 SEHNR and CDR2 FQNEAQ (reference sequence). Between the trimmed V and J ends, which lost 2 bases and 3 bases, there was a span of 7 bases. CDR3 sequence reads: CASSLQGHYGYTF. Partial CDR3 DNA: TGTGCCAGCAGCTTACAGGGCCACTATGGC.

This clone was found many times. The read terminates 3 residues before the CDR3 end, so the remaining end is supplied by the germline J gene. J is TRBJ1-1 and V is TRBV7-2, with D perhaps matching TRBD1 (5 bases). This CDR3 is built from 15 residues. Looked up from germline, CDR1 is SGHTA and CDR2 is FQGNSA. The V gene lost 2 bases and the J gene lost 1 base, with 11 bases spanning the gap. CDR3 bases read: TGTGCCAGCAGCTTAAGCAGGACACCGAACACTGAA. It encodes CASSLSRTPNTE. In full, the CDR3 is CASSLSRTPNTEAFF.

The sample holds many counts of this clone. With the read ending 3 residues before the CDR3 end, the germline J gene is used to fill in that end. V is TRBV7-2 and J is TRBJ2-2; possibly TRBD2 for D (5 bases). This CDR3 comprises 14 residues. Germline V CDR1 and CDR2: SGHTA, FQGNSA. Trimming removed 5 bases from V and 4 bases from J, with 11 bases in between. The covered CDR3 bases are TGTGCCAGCAGCCCAATACTAGTCACCGGGGAG. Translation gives CASSPILVTGE. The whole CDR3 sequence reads CASSPILVTGELFF.